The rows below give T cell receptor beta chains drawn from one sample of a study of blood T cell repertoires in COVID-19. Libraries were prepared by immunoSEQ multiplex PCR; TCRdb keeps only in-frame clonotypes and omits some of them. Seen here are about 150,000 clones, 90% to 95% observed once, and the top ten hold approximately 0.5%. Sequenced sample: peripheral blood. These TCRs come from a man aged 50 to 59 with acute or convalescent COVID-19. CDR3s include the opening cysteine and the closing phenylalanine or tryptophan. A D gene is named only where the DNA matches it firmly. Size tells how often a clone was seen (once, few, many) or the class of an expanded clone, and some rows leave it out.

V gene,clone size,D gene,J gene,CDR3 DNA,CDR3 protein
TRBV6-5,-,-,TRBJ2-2,TGTGCCAGCTTGCTGCGGGGATCAACCGGGGAGCTGTTTTTT,CASLLRGSTGELFF
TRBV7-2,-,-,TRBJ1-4,TGTGCCAGCAGCCTGCAGGGCGCCTTTAATGAAAAACTGTTTTTT,CASSLQGAFNEKLFF
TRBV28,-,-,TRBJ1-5,TGTGCCAGCAGTTTAGGAGATAGCAATCAGCCCCAGCATTTT,CASSLGDSNQPQHF
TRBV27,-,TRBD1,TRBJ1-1,TGTGCCAGCAGTTCGGACAGGGGGCTAGGTGAAGCTTTCTTT,CASSSDRGLGEAFF
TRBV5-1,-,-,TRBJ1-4,TGCGCCAGCAGCTTGGGGTCAGGGACTAATGAAAAACTGTTTTTT,CASSLGSGTNEKLFF
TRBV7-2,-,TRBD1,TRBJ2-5,TGTGCCAGCAGCTCGGTTGCACAGGGGGCTGGCCAGTACTTC,CASSSVAQGAGQYF
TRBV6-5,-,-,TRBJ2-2,TGTGCCAGCAGGCTAATAGGAGTTGGGGAGCTGTTTTTT,CASRLIGVGELFF
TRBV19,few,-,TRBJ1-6,TGTGCCAGTAGTATAAAGCAGGGGTCCGGATCACCCCTCCACTTT,CASSIKQGSGSPLHF
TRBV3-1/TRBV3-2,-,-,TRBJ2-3,TGTGCCAGCAGCCCCGACACCACAGATACGCAGTATTTT,CASSPDTTDTQYF
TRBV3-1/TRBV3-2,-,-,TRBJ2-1,TGTGCCAGCAGCCTAGGGGCGGTTGGGGCCTACAATGAGCAGTTCTTC,CASSLGAVGAYNEQFF
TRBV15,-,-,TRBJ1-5,TGTGCCACCAGCAGAGATGGGGGGGCAGGTCAGCCCCAGCATTTT,CATSRDGGAGQPQHF
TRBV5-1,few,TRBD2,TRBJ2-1,TGCGCCAGCAGCCCCTCCGTTAGCGGGGGGGCCTACAATGAGCAGTTCTTC,CASSPSVSGGAYNEQFF
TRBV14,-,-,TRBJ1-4,TGTGCCAGCAGCCAAGCGATGACAGCGTCGAATGAAAAACTGTTTTTT,CASSQAMTASNEKLFF
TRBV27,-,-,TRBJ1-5,TGTGCCAGCAGGTTAAACAGTGACCTCAGGCAGCCCCAGCATTTT,CASRLNSDLRQPQHF
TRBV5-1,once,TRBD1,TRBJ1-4,TGCGCCAGCAGCTTGGGGGCAGGGGGTTCTTGGGAAAAACTGTTTTTT,CASSLGAGGSWEKLFF
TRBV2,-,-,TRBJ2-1,TGTGCCAGCAGTCTCGTCGCAGCGGGCAATGAGCAGTTCTTC,CASSLVAAGNEQFF
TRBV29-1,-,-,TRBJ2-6,TGCAGCGTTGAACATCCCTCTGGGGCCAACGTCCTGACTTTC,CSVEHPSGANVLTF
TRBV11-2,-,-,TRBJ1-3,TGTGCCAGCAGCTTATTGGGGGCTGGCTCTGGAAACACCATATATTTT,CASSLLGAGSGNTIYF
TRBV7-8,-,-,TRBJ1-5,TGTGCCAGCAGCTTGGTACTCGATCAGCCCCAGCATTTT,CASSLVLDQPQHF
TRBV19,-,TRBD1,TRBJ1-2,TGTGCCAGTACACGACAGGGAGGAGACTATGGCTACACCTTC,CASTRQGGDYGYTF
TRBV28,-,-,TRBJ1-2,TGTGCCAGCACCCCCCCAGGGGCCGAGACTCGTTCGGGCTACACCTTC,CASTPPGAETRSGYTF
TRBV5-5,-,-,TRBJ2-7,TGTGCCAGCAGCCTGGGACACCGGTCCTACGAGCAGTACTTC,CASSLGHRSYEQYF
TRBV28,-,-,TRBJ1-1,TGTGCCAGCAGTTTACTCAGGGTAGTCACTGAAGCTTTCTTT,CASSLLRVVTEAFF
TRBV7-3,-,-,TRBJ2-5,TGTGCCAGCAGCTTATGGCCAGGGGTAGTAGGGGCCCAGTACTTC,CASSLWPGVVGAQYF
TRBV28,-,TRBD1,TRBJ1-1,TGTGCCAGCAGCCCAGGACAGGGTCCTTTCTTATCTATGAACACTGAAGCTTTCTTT,CASSPGQGPFLSMNTEAFF
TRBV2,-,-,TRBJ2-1,TGTGCCAGCAGTCACGACACCAGCTCCTACAATGAGCAGTTCTTC,CASSHDTSSYNEQFF
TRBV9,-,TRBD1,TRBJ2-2,TGTGCCAGCAGCGAGATCGACAGGGCTGGGGTCGGGGAGCTGTTTTTT,CASSEIDRAGVGELFF
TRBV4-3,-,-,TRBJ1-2,TGCGCCAGCAGCCAAGAGGAGACGGCTTTGAGCGGCTACACCTTC,CASSQEETALSGYTF
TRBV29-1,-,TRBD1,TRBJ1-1,TGCAGCGTTGAAATGGTGGCAGGGGGTGAAGCTTTCTTT,CSVEMVAGGEAFF
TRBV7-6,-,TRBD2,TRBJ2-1,TGTGCCAGCAGCTTAATCGGGGGCTCTAGCGGGATAACCTACAATGAGCAGTTCTTC,CASSLIGGSSGITYNEQFF
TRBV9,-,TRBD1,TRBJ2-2,TGTGCCAGCAGGACAGGGGCAAACACCGGGGAGCTGTTTTTT,CASRTGANTGELFF
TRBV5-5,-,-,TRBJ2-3,TGTGCCAGCAGCTTGGCCGCGGGGGCCCTGAGCACAGATACGCAGTATTTT,CASSLAAGALSTDTQYF
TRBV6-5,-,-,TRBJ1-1,TGTGCCAGCAGTTACGCCGGGACTCAAAGGCGGACTGAAGCTTTCTTT,CASSYAGTQRRTEAFF
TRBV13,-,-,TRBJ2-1,TGTGCCAGCAGCCCTCAGGGGGGACAGTCCAATGAGCAGTTCTTC,CASSPQGGQSNEQFF